A selection of T cell receptor beta chains follows, all from one sample in a study of T cells in Graves' hyperthyroidism and ophthalmopathy. TCRdb independently ran MiXCR on the multiplex PCR reads; one entry per CDR3 protein. The sample yields 300,000 or so distinct CDR3 sequences, 17% seen once. Material for sequencing was blood. Receptors originate from a woman aged 60-75 years with Graves' ophthalmopathy. The CDR3 runs from the conserved cysteine through the conserved F or W. D genes are given only for firm matches. Not every row has a clone size; where given, it reads once, few, many or a size class.

V gene	D gene	clone size	J gene	CDR3 protein	CDR3 DNA
TRBV14	NA	NA	TRBJ1-1	CASRDSFGTEAFF	TGTGCCAGCAGAGACTCCTTCGGTACTGAAGCTTTCTTT
TRBV7-2	TRBD1	many	TRBJ2-7	CASSPTGGYEQYF	TGTGCCAGCAGCCCGACAGGGGGCTACGAGCAGTACTTC
TRBV28	TRBD2	many	TRBJ2-5	CASSLFGGIGETQYF	TGTGCCAGCAGTTTGTTCGGGGGGATAGGGGAGACCCAGTACTTC
TRBV27	NA	many	TRBJ1-2	CASSFLLGGDGYTF	TGTGCCAGCAGTTTCCTCCTAGGTGGCGATGGCTACACCTTC
TRBV4-2	TRBD2	NA	TRBJ2-2	CASTLGLAANTGELFF	TGTGCCAGCACCCTTGGACTAGCGGCGAACACCGGGGAGCTGTTTTTT
TRBV29-1	NA	many	TRBJ2-5	CSVEFLGETQYF	TGCAGCGTTGAATTCTTGGGGGAGACCCAGTACTTC
TRBV7-9	NA	NA	TRBJ1-6	CASIDGLNSPLHF	TGTGCCAGCATCGACGGCCTTAATTCACCCCTCCACTTT
TRBV5-1	NA	NA	TRBJ1-1	CASSLNMNSEAFF	TGCGCCAGCAGCTTGAATATGAATAGTGAAGCTTTCTTT
TRBV7-8	NA	NA	TRBJ1-1	CASSLTSTEAFF	TGTGCCAGCAGCTTAACCTCCACTGAAGCTTTCTTT
TRBV7-3	NA	NA	TRBJ2-1	CASSWVGDEQFF	TGTGCCAGCAGCTGGGTTGGGGATGAGCAGTTCTTC
TRBV5-1	TRBD2	NA	TRBJ2-1	CASSLGTSGGYNEQFF	TGCGCCAGCAGCTTGGGGACTAGCGGGGGGTACAATGAGCAGTTCTTC
TRBV2	TRBD1	many	TRBJ2-1	CASSENRGHNEQFF	TGTGCCAGCAGTGAGAACAGGGGGCACAATGAGCAGTTCTTC
TRBV6-1	TRBD2	many	TRBJ2-1	CASKLAGGFYEQFF	TGTGCCAGCAAATTAGCGGGAGGCTTCTATGAGCAGTTCTTC
TRBV13	TRBD1	few	TRBJ1-6	CASSRRDSPGSYNSPLHF	TGTGCCAGCAGCAGAAGGGACAGCCCGGGCTCCTATAATTCACCCCTCCACTTT
TRBV20-1	TRBD2	NA	TRBJ2-3	CSVPGLAGTDTQYF	TGCAGTGTACCGGGACTAGCGGGGACAGATACGCAGTATTTT
TRBV6-1	NA	once	TRBJ1-5	CASQGRGSSNQPQHF	TGTGCCAGCCAGGGTAGGGGAAGCAGCAATCAGCCCCAGCATTTT
TRBV30	TRBD1	NA	TRBJ2-4	CAWKGTGKNIQYF	TGTGCCTGGAAGGGGACAGGGAAAAACATTCAGTACTTC
TRBV19	TRBD2	many	TRBJ2-1	CASSTGTRLNDEQFF	TGTGCCAGTAGTACGGGGACTAGGCTAAACGATGAGCAGTTCTTC
TRBV6-5	TRBD2	many	TRBJ2-7	CASSYSSGRSSYEQYF	TGTGCCAGCAGTTACAGTAGCGGGAGAAGCTCCTACGAGCAGTACTTC
TRBV20-1	NA	NA	TRBJ2-5	CSALRGQETQYF	TGCAGTGCTTTAAGGGGGCAAGAGACCCAGTACTTC
TRBV18	NA	many	TRBJ2-1	CASSPPSQVGNEQFF	TGTGCCAGCTCACCACCCTCTCAGGTGGGCAATGAGCAGTTCTTC
TRBV27	NA	many	TRBJ2-2	CASSLVGGIDTGELFF	TGTGCCAGCAGTTTAGTGGGAGGAATTGACACCGGGGAGCTGTTTTTT
TRBV6-2/TRBV6-3	NA	few	TRBJ1-5	CASRDGNQPQHF	TGTGCCAGCCGGGACGGAAATCAGCCCCAGCATTTT
TRBV27	TRBD1	NA	TRBJ1-2	CSSGQGAKGYTF	TGTTCCAGCGGACAGGGGGCAAAAGGCTACACCTTC
TRBV6-2/TRBV6-3	TRBD1	many	TRBJ2-1	CASSYPGTGVLKSSYNEQFF	TGTGCCAGCAGTTATCCCGGGACAGGCGTCCTAAAGAGCTCCTACAATGAGCAGTTCTTC
TRBV2	NA	many	TRBJ1-1	CASEPYGGTPVTEAFF	TGTGCCAGCGAGCCCTACGGGGGGACGCCGGTCACTGAAGCTTTCTTT
TRBV9	NA	NA	TRBJ2-3	CASRQGSGTDTQYF	TGTGCCAGCAGACAGGGTAGTGGGACAGATACGCAGTATTTT
TRBV6-5	TRBD2	many	TRBJ2-5	CASSYKRGVQETQYF	TGTGCCAGCAGTTACAAGCGGGGGGTTCAAGAGACCCAGTACTTC
TRBV5-1	TRBD1	many	TRBJ1-5	CASSFTGDQPQHF	TGCGCCAGCAGCTTTACAGGGGATCAGCCCCAGCATTTT
TRBV20-1	TRBD1	many	TRBJ1-1	CSAGQGPNTEAFF	TGCAGTGCTGGACAGGGGCCAAACACTGAAGCTTTCTTT
TRBV10-3	TRBD2	NA	TRBJ2-3	CAISVTSGINTQYF	TGTGCCATCAGTGTAACTAGCGGGATAAATACGCAGTATTTT
TRBV12-3/TRBV12-4	NA	many	TRBJ2-2	CASRIQGTTGELFF	TGTGCCAGCAGGATACAGGGGACTACCGGGGAGCTGTTTTTT
TRBV12-3/TRBV12-4	TRBD1	many	TRBJ2-2	CASSSGQIHLTGELFF	TGTGCCAGCAGTTCGGGACAGATACATCTCACCGGGGAGCTGTTTTTT